This entry lists 8 T cell receptor beta chains sequenced from one sample in a study of shared clonotypes between healthy human individuals. Naive CD8 cells lacked CD45RO, underwent positive selection for CCR7 and left out terminally differentiated effector memory CD45RA+ cells. The repertoire was sequenced with immunoSEQ multiplex PCR; TCRdb's copy has only in-frame clones and lacks some. The data contain a few million clones, just over 90% of them singletons. Material for sequencing was naive CD8+ T cells from PBMCs. The origin of the receptors is a man aged 18-30 years in good health. Some clones in this sample may be carry-over from other donors' samples.

The chain combines TRBV10-2 with TRBJ2-1; D is uncertain. V gave up 8 bases and J gave up 0 bases, with 8 bases separating them. The CDR3 covers 13 residues. Germline-derived CDR1 and CDR2 are WSHSY and SAAADI. In DNA, the CDR3 is TGCGCCAGCCGGATTGGCTCCTACAATGAGCAGTTCTTC. Translating it yields CASRIGSYNEQFF.

The V call is TRBV29-1, the J call TRBJ1-2, with D uncertain. Germline loops: CDR1 SQVTM, CDR2 ANQGSEA. CDR3 length: 11 residues. V lost 7 bases, J lost 6 bases, and 12 bases lay in between. The CDR3 nucleotides are TGCAGCGCTATGGGTCCGGATGGCTACACCTTC. This encodes CSAMGPDGYTF.

The V gene is TRBV4-2, the J gene TRBJ1-1; D gene ambiguous. Germline CDR1 LGHNA, CDR2 YNFKEQ. The CDR3 has 14 amino acids. V dropped 3 bases and J dropped 5 bases, with 13 bases sitting between them. For the CDR3, the DNA is TGTGCCAGCAGCCAGGCGGGAGCTATAACTGAAGCTTTCTTT. As protein: CASSQAGAITEAFF.

The chain couples TRBV4-2 to TRBJ1-2; D ambiguous. V gave up 0 bases and J gave up 4 bases, with 15 bases separating them. Germline CDR1 LGHNA, CDR2 YNFKEQ. The CDR3 has 16 residues. DNA of the CDR3: TGTGCCAGCAGCCAAGATCCGGGCCTCAACCCCTATGGCTACACCTTC. As protein: CASSQDPGLNPYGYTF.

Written as DNA, the CDR3 is TGTGCCAGCAGCTTAGCAGGCGGGATATACCACGAGCAGTACTTC. Translated: CASSLAGGIYHEQYF. J is TRBJ2-7 and V is TRBV11-2; the D gene is possibly TRBD2 (6 bases). CDR1 SGHAT and CDR2 FQNNGV come from the germline V gene. V was pared by 1 base and J by 5 bases, with 15 bases between. This CDR3 comprises 15 residues.

The chain couples TRBV6-5 to TRBJ2-5; the D call may be TRBD1 or TRBD2 (5 bases each). Germline V gene sequence: CDR1 MNHEY, CDR2 SVGAGI. V was cut by 6 bases and J by 1 base, with 15 bases left in between. The length of the CDR3 is 15 residues. The CDR3 protein is CASSKSGTPQETQYF. The CDR3 region has the DNA TGTGCCAGCAGCAAGTCGGGGACCCCCCAAGAGACCCAGTACTTC.

This clone appeared a single time. The rearrangement links TRBV27 to TRBJ1-2; D gene unclear. The V gene's germline CDR1 is MNHEY and CDR2 SMNVEV (reference sequence). Between the trimmed V and J ends, which lost 2 bases and 0 bases, there was a span of 7 bases. The CDR3 loop spans 14 amino acids. The CDR3 reads CASSLGPTNYGYTF. DNA for the CDR3: TGTGCCAGCAGTTTAGGGCCCACTAACTATGGCTACACCTTC.

The sample holds a few counts of this clone. CDR3 in amino acids: CASSSHREGNTEAFF. CDR3 sequence (DNA): TGTGCCAGCAGTTCCCACCGGGAGGGAAACACTGAAGCTTTCTTT. J is TRBJ1-1 and V is TRBV27; D uncertain. V lost 4 bases to trimming and J lost 2 bases, with 14 bases between them. The germline V gene encodes CDR1 MNHEY and CDR2 SMNVEV (reference sequence). The CDR3 consists of 15 residues.